This T cell receptor (beta chain) was documented in a study of CD8+ T cells in alopecia areata (dated by TCRdb to the late 2010s). Looking at the study overall: The study used high-throughput TCRbeta sequencing to examine T cell clonal expansion in alopecia areata, in both the C3H/HeJ mouse model and human patients. RNA came from the PAXgene miRNA kit for fixed scalp, the miRNeasy kit for PBMCs, and the RNeasy kit for mouse skin. immunoSEQ multiplex PCR using 35 Vbeta forward primers and 13 Jbeta reverse primers was used to amplify TCRbeta CDR3 regions. Scalp clonality was compared among normal scalp (n=4), patchy alopecia areata scalp (n=8), and alopecia totalis/universalis scalp (n=8). Human TCRbeta sequencing covered scalp tissue and sorted CD4+ and CD8+ peripheral blood T cells from patchy and totalis/universalis alopecia areata patients and healthy controls.

Peripheral blood and lesional scalp punch biopsies were obtained from patients with alopecia areata. PBMCs were separated by density centrifugation and stained for CD3, CD4 and CD8, after which CD4+ and CD8+ T cells were sorted on a FACSAria. The untreated alopecia areata patients were recruited through a multicenter biomarker study. In four to six patients from the biomarker study, blood CD8+ T cells were sorted further into NKG2D-low and NKG2D-high fractions. Receptor libraries were prepared by the immunoSEQ multiplex PCR assay. RNA was extracted from all samples and reverse transcribed into cDNA as template for TCR sequencing. SuperScript III was used for first-strand cDNA synthesis, primed with a 2:1 mix of oligo-dT and random hexamers. A synthetic immune receptor repertoire was used to gauge amplification bias, and whatever bias remained was removed computationally. The source study handled its data this way. Raw reads were preprocessed for error removal, and CDR3 was defined according to IMGT conventions as running from the conserved cysteine to phenylalanine. Clonality was calculated as 1 minus Shannon entropy normalized by log2 of the number of productive unique TCRs. Whether scalp clones were CD4 or CD8 was inferred by matching scalp TCRbeta sequences against CD4 and CD8 repertoires sorted from blood. TCRdb obtained this table from immuneACCESS and retained in-frame rearrangements with V and J assigned. These tables miss some clones; where compared with another copy, unresolved V genes account for less than half of the shortfall, and the remainder is unexplained. V, J and clone size are taken as reported in that table, and D and trimming were inferred from the DNA itself. The sample table shows about 64,000 clones, and roughly 45% are seen once. About 53% of the sample belongs to the ten largest clones.

Compared with germline, V lacks 2 bases and J lacks 2 bases; bases without a gene match: 9. Based on the germline V gene, the CDR1 and CDR2 sequences are SQVTM and ANQGSEA. The CDR3 contains 15 residues, cysteine and phenylalanine counted. Only the CDR3 DNA is retained, 45 bases long and in frame from the first base. What the authors observed across the whole study: Shared TCR sequences between patients were less evident than in mice, which may be partly attributable to HLA diversity in the patient population. Compared with normal scalp, lesional scalp, particularly in alopecia totalis/universalis, had higher clonality and more expanded CD8+ clones, which suggests antigenic drive. Unlike mouse skin, which is dominated by gammadelta T cells, normal human skin has resident alphabeta T cells that are also sequenced, and this complicates analysis of the scalp TCR repertoire.

This clone has more than one count but fewer than ten. It has no known antigen specificity. Base quality data are lacking; no much larger clone is found one base away. The sample comprised NKG2D-low CD8+ T cells sorted from blood. According to the study, the label for this sample's cell subset or site signals: sorted CD8+ NKG2D-low blood T cells. The TCR was taken from a human donor with alopecia areata. The chain joins TRBV29-1 to TRBJ2-7, with TRBD1 identical over 7 junction bases. The CDR3 is CSVELRTGLTYEQYF. The nucleotide sequence is TGCAGCGTTGAACTTAGGACAGGTTTGACCTACGAGCAGTACTTC.